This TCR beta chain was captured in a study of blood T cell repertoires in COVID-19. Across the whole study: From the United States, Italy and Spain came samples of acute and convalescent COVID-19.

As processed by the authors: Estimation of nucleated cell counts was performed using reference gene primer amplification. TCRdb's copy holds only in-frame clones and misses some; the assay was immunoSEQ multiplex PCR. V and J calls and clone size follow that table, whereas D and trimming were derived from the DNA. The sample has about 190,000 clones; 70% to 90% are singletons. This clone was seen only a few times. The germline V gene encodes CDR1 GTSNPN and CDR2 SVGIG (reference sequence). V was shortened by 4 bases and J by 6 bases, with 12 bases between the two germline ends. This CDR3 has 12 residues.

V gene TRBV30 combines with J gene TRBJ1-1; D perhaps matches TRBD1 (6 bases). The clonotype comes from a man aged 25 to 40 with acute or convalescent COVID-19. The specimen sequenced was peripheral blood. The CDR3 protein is CAWIGGAPEAFF. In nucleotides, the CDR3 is TGTGCCTGGATTGGGGGGGCTCCTGAAGCTTTCTTT.